One and the same sample provided the 8 T cell receptor beta chains below, sequenced in a study of blood T cells in healthy people across ages (dated by TCRdb to the mid-2010s). Library preparation used 5' RACE. TCRdb records Illumina HiSeq 2500 as the sequencer. A second PCR of about 6 to 11 cycles was run with a J-beta primer mix and a sample-barcoded 5' primer. TCRdb handled the public reads itself, with Q25 trimming in fastp and clone calling in MiXCR, and kept productive beta chains. Entries are consolidated by CDR3 protein sequence, retaining the most common genes and DNA. This sample comprises roughly 1 million distinct CDR3 sequences, less than 25% of them detected only once. Together, the top ten hold around 0.7% of the sample. The data were also submitted as part of a second study, on T cells of mothers and their children.

The sample was blood. These receptors all come from a girl aged 2 to 10 in good health.

This clonotype was counted a few times. This sequence joins TRBV10-3 and TRBJ1-6, with D possibly TRBD1 on 6 matching bases. Looked up from germline, CDR1 is ENHRY and CDR2 is SYGVKD. The V end was cut by 0 bases, the J end by 8 bases, with 8 bases between. The CDR3 totals 14 residues. CDR3 amino acids: CAISESRGDSPLHF. DNA of the CDR3: TGTGCCATCAGTGAGTCCAGGGGAGATTCACCCCTCCACTTT.

This clonotype turned up a few times. The chain couples TRBV15 to TRBJ1-1; maybe TRBD1 (5 bases). CDR1 and CDR2 from the germline V gene are LNHNV and YYDKDF (reference sequence). This CDR3 has 13 amino acids. V shed 6 bases and J shed 4 bases, with 12 bases lying between them. For the CDR3, the DNA is TGTGCCACCAGGTCCGGGGGTGGCACTGAAGCTTTCTTT. Translated, it gives CATRSGGGTEAFF.

This clonotype has only a few counts. V is TRBV4-1 and J is TRBJ1-1, with D unresolved. V lost 1 base and J 7 bases, leaving 10 bases between the germline ends. The CDR3 sequence is 13 residues long. The germline V gene has CDR1 MGHRA and CDR2 YSYEKL. The CDR3 sequence is CASSQVFGVEAFF. In nucleotides, the CDR3 is TGCGCCAGCAGCCAAGTTTTTGGGGTTGAAGCTTTCTTT.

This chain joins TRBV4-1 and TRBJ2-4; no clear D. Trimming removed 6 bases at V and 8 bases at J, with 17 bases between. This CDR3 contains 14 residues. Germline values: CDR1 MGHRA, CDR2 YSYEKL. CDR3 protein: CASRTIKPDHIQYF. CDR3 bases: TGCGCCAGCAGGACGATAAAACCCGACCACATTCAGTACTTC.

This clonotype was observed a handful of times. The chain carries TRBV10-1 and TRBJ2-5; TRBD2 aligns across 7 bases. The assigned J gene may be wrong: the sequence end matches TRBJ2-1 better. Germline CDR1 WNHNN, CDR2 SYGVQD (reference sequence). The CDR3 extends over 18 amino acids. The CDR3 loop reads CASSEALGASGRNNEQFF. In DNA, the CDR3 is TGCGCCAGCAGTGAGGCCCTAGGGGCTAGCGGACGAAACAATGAGCAGTTCTTC.

V usage is TRBV6-5 and J usage is TRBJ2-3, with D unclear. This CDR3 has 14 residues. Per the germline V gene, CDR1 is MNHEY and CDR2 is SVGAGI. V was clipped by 4 bases and J by 3 bases, with 11 bases between them. In DNA, the CDR3 is TGTGCCAGCAGTTTTACAGAGTATACAGATACGCAGTATTTT. Its protein is CASSFTEYTDTQYF.

The chain links TRBV14 to TRBJ1-1; D gene unclear. The CDR3 has 15 residues. Trimming took 4 bases from V and 0 from J, leaving 12 bases between them. Germline-derived CDR1 and CDR2 are SGHDN and FVKESK. CDR3 protein: CASSPLNLLNTEAFF. The CDR3 region has the DNA TGTGCCAGCAGCCCCCTCAACCTATTGAACACTGAAGCTTTCTTT.

The genes are TRBV29-1 and TRBJ2-5; the match to TRBD1 covers 8 bases. Germline CDR1 and CDR2: SQVTM and ANQGSEA. The J segment lost 5 bases and the V segment lost 2 bases, leaving 10 bases of the junction unmatched. The CDR3 is 15 amino acids. CDR3: CSVERSDRVGETQYF. DNA for the CDR3: TGCAGCGTTGAACGGTCGGACAGGGTGGGGGAGACCCAGTACTTC. Complete variable domain (other parts from reference TRBV29-1 and TRBJ2-5): SAVISQKPSRDICQRGTSLTIQCQVDSQVTMMFWYRQQPGQSLTLIATANQGSEATYESGFVIDKFPISRPNLTFSTLTVSNMSPEDSSIYLCSVERSDRVGETQYFGPGTRLLVL.